The 19 T cell receptor beta chains listed next were all sequenced from one sample in a study of T cell changes during pregnancy in multiple sclerosis. Measured with immunoSEQ multiplex PCR; TCRdb has only the in-frame clones, and not every one. The sample lists tens of thousands of clones, about 91% occurring once. The sequences come from peripheral blood, collected before pregnancy. The receptor source for this set is a female donor with multiple sclerosis, enrolled in a pregnancy study.

This clone was recorded only once. The chain has TRBV25-1 and TRBJ2-7, with TRBD1 identical over 10 bases. The germline V gene has CDR1 MGHDK and CDR2 SYGVNS. V shed 6 bases, J shed 3 bases, and the junction held 2 bases outside the gene matches. The CDR3 consists of 13 residues. CDR3 residues: CASRRDRGYEQYF. CDR3 nucleotides: TGTGCCAGCAGGAGGGACAGGGGCTACGAGCAGTACTTC.

The chain recombines TRBV7-2 with TRBJ1-2; unclear D gene. The V end lost 8 bases, the J end lost 1 base, and 14 bases lay between the germline ends. CDR3 size: 14 residues. Germline V lookup: CDR1 SGHTA, CDR2 FQGNSA. CDR3 loop: CASLPRAVNYGYTF. CDR3 sequence (DNA): TGTGCCAGCTTACCGCGAGCGGTTAACTATGGCTACACCTTC.

The genes are TRBV7-6 and TRBJ1-5; 7 bases agree with TRBD1. The trim removed 0 bases at V and 5 bases at J, leaving 4 bases unmatched. This CDR3 contains 15 residues. In germline, CDR1 is SGHVS, CDR2 FNYEAQ. CDR3 DNA: TGTGCCAGCAGCTTAGCGACAGGGAAGGATCAGCCCCAGCATTTT. Its protein is CASSLATGKDQPQHF.

The chain joins TRBV10-3 to TRBJ1-2; TRBD1 matches 10 bases. The germline gives CDR1 ENHRY, CDR2 SYGVKD. V was pared by 6 bases and J by 6 bases, with 1 base of the junction left unmatched. The CDR3 has 12 residues. The CDR3 bases are TGTGCCATCAGAGGGACAGGGGATGGCTACACCTTC. Protein sequence: CAIRGTGDGYTF.

This rearrangement joins TRBV19 to TRBJ2-3, with D possibly TRBD2 on 6 matching bases. The CDR3 consists of 16 residues. The V and J ends lost 3 bases and 4 bases respectively, with 17 bases between them. The V gene's germline CDR1 is LNHDA and CDR2 SQIVND (reference sequence). CDR3 sequence (DNA): TGTGCCAGTAGTATTTGGGCAGGGAGGTTCTCAGATACGCAGTATTTT. Amino acids: CASSIWAGRFSDTQYF.

The table lists this clone with a few counts. The chain combines TRBV6-1 with TRBJ2-1; 7 bases match TRBD2. Losses at the gene ends were 4 bases for V and 4 bases for J; bases not matched to a gene: 4. Germline CDR1 reads MNHNS; CDR2 reads SASEGT. The length of the CDR3 is 14 residues. CDR3 protein: CASSAASGYNEQFF. In nucleotides, the CDR3 is TGTGCCAGCAGTGCGGCTAGCGGTTACAATGAGCAGTTCTTC.

J is TRBJ2-3 and V is TRBV5-6, with a possible D match to TRBD1 (5 bases). Trimming removed 2 bases from V and 9 bases from J, with 7 bases in between. CDR1 SGHDT and CDR2 YYEEEE come from the germline V gene. This CDR3 has 11 amino acids. DNA of the CDR3: TGTGCCAGCAGCTTCAGGGTCACGCAGTATTTT. Its protein is CASSFRVTQYF.

This sequence joins TRBV18 and TRBJ1-6; D is possibly TRBD1 (6 bases). Germline values: CDR1 KGHSH, CDR2 LQKENI. This CDR3 is built from 14 residues. Trimming removed 3 bases from V and 7 bases from J, with 10 bases in between. The CDR3 region is CASSPAGANSPLHF. The CDR3 DNA sequence: TGTGCCAGCTCACCGGCAGGGGCCAATTCACCCCTCCACTTT.

This chain connects TRBV6-6 to TRBJ1-1; 7 nucleotides agree with TRBD1. The V gene's germline CDR1 is MNHNY and CDR2 SVGAGI (reference sequence). The CDR3 totals 16 residues. With V trimmed by 5 bases and J by 0 bases, 9 bases remained unmatched. CDR3 nucleotides: TGTGCCAGCAGTCCAGCCGGGACAGCCTTGAACACTGAAGCTTTCTTT. Amino acid sequence: CASSPAGTALNTEAFF.

This clone came up once. The junction and the germline gene differ at one end; a read error may be behind it. The chain has TRBV4-3 and TRBJ1-1, with D uncertain. CDR1 and CDR2 from the germline V gene are LGHNA and YSLEER. CDR3 length: 14 amino acids. The CDR3 loop is CASSQDHGVTDAFF. The CDR3 nucleotides read TGCGCCAGCAGCCAAGATCACGGGGTCACTGACGCTTTCTTT.

The chain combines TRBV6-5 with TRBJ2-3, with 7 nucleotides matching TRBD2. The germline V gene has CDR1 MNHEY and CDR2 SVGAGI. The ends lost 1 base at V and 1 base at J; junction bases unmatched: 5. This CDR3 has 16 residues. The CDR3 coding sequence is TGTGCCAGCAGTTACTGGCGGGCGGGGGGCACAGATACGCAGTATTTT. Residues: CASSYWRAGGTDTQYF.

The J gene is TRBJ2-7, the V gene TRBV7-3; 7 nucleotides align to TRBD1. The CDR3 runs to 13 residues. Trimming removed 3 bases from V and 7 bases from J; junction bases left unmatched: 6. Per the germline V gene, CDR1 is SGHTA and CDR2 is FQGTGA. The CDR3 region has the DNA TGTGCCAGCAGCTTCACAGGGGTGGGGGAGCAGTACTTC. Encoded protein: CASSFTGVGEQYF.

This clone was recorded once. The V gene is TRBV7-8, the J gene TRBJ2-5, with TRBD1 matching over 7 bases. The CDR3 extends over 15 amino acids. Trimming at V came to 0 bases and at J to 3 bases, leaving 4 bases not matched to a gene. Germline loops: CDR1 SGHVS, CDR2 FQNEAQ. Written as DNA, the CDR3 is TGTGCCAGCAGCTTAGCTAGGGGGCGCGAAGAGACCCAGTACTTC. Translating it yields CASSLARGREETQYF.

This clone was counted once. This chain connects TRBV6-5 to TRBJ2-3; TRBD2 is a possible D gene (6 bases). CDR3 length: 12 amino acids. Trimming cost V 7 bases and J 12 bases, with 17 bases left between them. Germline assignment: CDR1 MNHEY and CDR2 SVGAGI. CDR3: CASTPYGGPQYF. The DNA of the CDR3 is TGTGCCAGCACCCCATACGGGGGTCCTCAGTATTTT.

The J gene is TRBJ2-4, the V gene TRBV19; TRBD1 agrees at 7 bases. Germline V gene sequence: CDR1 LNHDA, CDR2 SQIVND (reference sequence). The CDR3 extends over 15 amino acids. The ends lost 3 bases at V and 0 bases at J; junction bases unmatched: 2. In DNA form, the CDR3 reads TGTGCCAGTAGTATCCAGGGGGTAGCCAAAAACATTCAGTACTTC. This gives the protein CASSIQGVAKNIQYF. The full variable domain, completed using reference TRBV19 and TRBJ2-4, is DGGITQSPKYLFRKEGQNVTLSCEQNLNHDAMYWYRQDPGQGLRLIYYSQIVNDFQKGDIAEGYSVSREKKESFPLTVTSAQKNPTAFYLCASSIQGVAKNIQYFGAGTRLSVL.

J is TRBJ1-5 and V is TRBV19; 7 nucleotides align to TRBD1. After removal of 3 bases from V and 4 bases from J, the junction contained 9 bases not matched to a gene. CDR3 length: 16 amino acids. The V gene's germline CDR1 is LNHDA and CDR2 SQIVND (reference sequence). The CDR3: CASSMVPGQPNQPQHF. As DNA, the CDR3 is TGTGCCAGTAGTATGGTTCCGGGACAGCCAAATCAGCCCCAGCATTTT. The full variable domain, with the rest looked up from reference TRBV19 and TRBJ1-5, is DGGITQSPKYLFRKEGQNVTLSCEQNLNHDAMYWYRQDPGQGLRLIYYSQIVNDFQKGDIAEGYSVSREKKESFPLTVTSAQKNPTAFYLCASSMVPGQPNQPQHFGDGTRLSIL.

V and J are TRBV2 and TRBJ1-1; D is possibly TRBD1 (5 bases). The CDR3 loop spans 15 amino acids. V was clipped by 0 bases and J by 5 bases, with 13 bases between them. Per germline, CDR1 SNHLY and CDR2 FYNNEI. CDR3 nucleotide sequence: TGTGCCAGCAGTGAAGCCCTAAGGGGCCGTACTGAAGCTTTCTTT. Translated: CASSEALRGRTEAFF.

CDR3 bases: TGCGCCAGCAGCCAGACGCATGGGCGGGGCGGACTCCAAGAGACCCAGTACTTC. Amino acids: CASSQTHGRGGLQETQYF. The chain has TRBV4-1 and TRBJ2-5; D perhaps matches TRBD2 (6 bases). Germline CDR1 reads MGHRA; CDR2 reads YSYEKL. V shed 3 bases and J shed 1 base, with 21 bases lying between them. The CDR3 is 18 residues long.

The chain carries TRBV2 and TRBJ1-1, with 9 bases matching TRBD1. This CDR3 region has 14 residues. The V and J ends lost 6 bases and 4 bases, in that order; junction bases with no gene match: 6. The germline V gene encodes CDR1 SNHLY and CDR2 FYNNEI. The CDR3 DNA sequence: TGTGCCAGCAGGGAGACAGGGGGAACCACTGAAGCTTTCTTT. This sequence encodes CASRETGGTTEAFF.